This TCR beta chain was profiled in a study of blood T cell repertoires in COVID-19 (dated by TCRdb to 2020 to 2021). In terms of the full investigation: The collaborator samples originated in the United States, Italy and Spain and spanned the acute and convalescent phases of COVID-19. The repertoires were released in a freely available public database intended as a resource for research on the immune response to SARS-CoV-2. Nearly every sample came with metadata listing a de-identified subject ID, COVID-19 status, age in years and sex. The prospective study material was composed of cDNA or gDNA derived from T cells, B-cell-depleted T cells, or PBMCs. The samples were drawn from the first 160 participants of the ongoing ImmuneRACE study and from some 1,300 subjects provided by 6 global collaborators. Deeply sampled blood TCRbeta repertoires from subjects exposed to, actively infected with, or recovered from COVID-19 were included in the dataset. Where available, HLA class I and class II types were taken from metadata supplied by the sample provider and were not determined by assay-based typing. General conclusions and limits of the study: How much clinical and demographic metadata was included differed by source and by participant, and the metadata was provided uncurated.

This clone has a handful of counts. Its antigen is currently not known. Within one base of it there is no much larger clone, and no base qualities were kept. Its CDR3 holds 15 amino acids, cysteine through phenylalanine. Only the CDR3 DNA stays, 45 bases, in frame from base 1. From a lookup of the germline V gene (reference sequence), CDR1 and CDR2 are LNHDA and SQIVND. Trimming takes 7 bases off V and 8 bases off J; junction bases not matched to a gene: 14. Participants in the prospective study were aged about 18 to 89 years, lived in more than 20 United States geographic areas, and enrolled through a virtual design. To assign participants to cohorts, the prospective study relied on clinical history that participants themselves reported in a screening survey and a study questionnaire. Mobile phlebotomists in the prospective study collected whole blood, serum and a nasopharyngeal or oropharyngeal swab from every participant. Prospective study participants could optionally give additional blood draws and questionnaires over an approximately 2-month period. Before DNA extraction, blood samples from the prospective study were shipped at room temperature or frozen.

The immunoSEQ Assay, a bias-controlled multiplex PCR, was used to amplify TCRbeta CDR3 regions from genomic DNA. Per the source publication's procedure: The number of nucleated cells in each sample was estimated from the amplification of reference gene primers within the assay. To quantify the absolute abundance of each unique TCRbeta CDR3 rearrangement, sequence reads were collapsed and filtered. For each sample, productive Simpson clonality was calculated by taking the square root of Simpson's diversity index across productive rearrangements. Entries here come from immuneACCESS through TCRdb and include only in-frame sequences with V and J called. Some clones fail to appear in such tables; in the studies checked, an unresolved V gene covers under half of the shortfall, and the cause of the remainder is unknown. For V, J and clone size, that table is used; D and trimming come from the DNA. Present in this sample are approximately 150,000 clones, around four fifths of which were seen just once. Approximately 3% of the sample is in the top ten clones.

The chain is assembled from TRBV19 and TRBJ2-1; a stretch of 7 junction bases matches TRBD1. The sequenced sample was PBMCs or T cells enriched from blood (not recorded which). This TCR was sampled from a woman between 45 and 65 years old with acute COVID-19. The DNA sequence is as follows: TGTGCCAGTACCTCCGGGACAGCCCTTAGGGATGAGCAGTTCTTC. Its protein is CASTSGTALRDEQFF.